This is a list of T cell receptor beta chains from one sample in a study of T cell repertoires in cytomegalovirus infection. Antigens for these TCRs are unknown. TCRdb redid the calling of the reads with MiXCR, one entry per CDR3 protein. The table records roughly 860,000 distinct CDR3 sequences, less than 35% of them present only once. Here the sequenced sample was cultured CD8+ T cells from PBMCs, taken from culture after CMV antigen stimulation. These receptors came from a human donor in good health (CMV status not recorded). Some clones in this sample may be carry-over from other donors' samples. Both conserved end residues are part of each CDR3. D genes are given only for firm matches. Some rows mark clone size as missing; the rest say once, few, many or name a class of expanded clone.

d_call	v_call	clone_size	j_call	cdr3_length	cdr3_nt	cdr3_aa
-	TRBV9	few	TRBJ1-2	14	TGTGCCAGCAGCGGGGGTCAGGGAAACTATGGCTACACCTTC	CASSGGQGNYGYTF
-	TRBV5-1	-	TRBJ1-1	15	TGCGCCAGCAGTTCCCAGGGGTTGCGAGGAACTGAAGCTTTCTTT	CASSSQGLRGTEAFF
-	TRBV2	-	TRBJ2-3	15	TGTGCCAGCAGCGAGGGGTCTTCTAGTTTAGGTACGCAGTATTTT	CASSEGSSSLGTQYF
-	TRBV5-1	-	TRBJ1-2	14	TGCGCCAGCAGCCCGGACTCTGGGGGCTATGGCTACACCTTC	CASSPDSGGYGYTF
-	TRBV10-3	-	TRBJ1-1	13	TGTGCCATCAGTGAATTGAGGGACACTGAAGCTTTCTTT	CAISELRDTEAFF
-	TRBV4-1	-	TRBJ1-2	15	TGCGCCAGCAGCCAAACGGACACCCGTTACTATGGCTACACCTTC	CASSQTDTRYYGYTF
TRBD2	TRBV7-6	-	TRBJ2-3	15	TGTGCCAGCAGCCCCAGAGCGGGGATCGCAGATACGCAGTATTTT	CASSPRAGIADTQYF
TRBD2	TRBV7-3	few	TRBJ2-1	16	TGTGCCAGCAGCTTATACCGGGGGGGCCTCAACAATGAGCAGTTCTTC	CASSLYRGGLNNEQFF
TRBD1	TRBV12-5	few	TRBJ2-3	19	TGTGCTAGTGGTTTCACGGGAGTGCATTCGGACAGGGAAGCAGATACGCAGTATTTT	CASGFTGVHSDREADTQYF
TRBD2	TRBV20-1	-	TRBJ2-5	13	TGCAGTGCTAGTGGGGGACTAGCGGAGACCCAGTACTTC	CSASGGLAETQYF
TRBD2	TRBV12-3/TRBV12-4	-	TRBJ2-1	16	TGTGCCAGCAGCCACCCTGGGGCGGGGGCCTACAATGAGCAGTTCTTC	CASSHPGAGAYNEQFF
-	TRBV2	-	TRBJ1-6	15	TGTGCCAGCAGTGGTAGGAGGGGGACGGATTCACCCCTCCACTTT	CASSGRRGTDSPLHF
TRBD2	TRBV2	-	TRBJ2-3	16	TGTGCCAGCAGTCTGCTAGCGGGGGATCTCACAGATACGCAGTATTTT	CASSLLAGDLTDTQYF
-	TRBV7-8	many	TRBJ2-2	16	TGTGCCAGCAGCTTCCCCCAGGGCCCGGACACCGGGGAGCTGTTTTTT	CASSFPQGPDTGELFF
-	TRBV7-2	few	TRBJ2-1	14	TGTGCCAGCTCCTCTGGAGGGTGGGTACGTGGGCAGTTCTTC	CASSSGGWVRGQFF
-	TRBV29-1	-	TRBJ2-7	12	TGCAGCGTTGAGCAGGGCCGCTACGAGCAGTACTTC	CSVEQGRYEQYF
-	TRBV28	-	TRBJ2-2	17	TGTGCCAGCAGCCGGAATGAGGAGGGCGCGGGCACCGGGGAGCTGTTTTTT	CASSRNEEGAGTGELFF
TRBD1	TRBV7-6	-	TRBJ1-1	15	TGTGCCAGCAGCTCCGGACAGGAGATGAACACTGAAGCTTTCTTT	CASSSGQEMNTEAFF
-	TRBV13	-	TRBJ2-7	13	TGTGCCAGCAGTTCTGACGGGGCTCTCGAGCAGTACTTC	CASSSDGALEQYF
-	TRBV15	-	TRBJ2-2	15	TGTGCCACCAGCAGAGATTTGGGGGCAACCGGGGAGCTGTTTTTT	CATSRDLGATGELFF
TRBD2	TRBV27	few	TRBJ2-1	16	TGTGCCAGCAGTTTATCGGGACTAAGCTCCTACAATGAGCAGTTCTTC	CASSLSGLSSYNEQFF
-	TRBV6-1	many	TRBJ1-1	13	TGTGCCAGCAGTCGCAGCGGGAACACTGAAGCTTTCTTT	CASSRSGNTEAFF
TRBD1	TRBV6-2/TRBV6-3	few	TRBJ2-7	14	TGTGCCAGCAGCCGGGACAGGGGGCAATACGAGCAGTACTTC	CASSRDRGQYEQYF
-	TRBV27	many	TRBJ1-4	15	TGTGCCAGCAGTCCACTCGGGGGCACTAATGAAAAACTGTTTTTT	CASSPLGGTNEKLFF
-	TRBV2	-	TRBJ1-2	15	TGTGCCAGCCCGTACTACAGCACGTCTAACTATGGCTACACCTTC	CASPYYSTSNYGYTF
TRBD1	TRBV28	few	TRBJ1-4	17	TGTGCCAGCAGTACCTCGTTGACAGGGGACCCTAATGAAAAACTGTTTTTT	CASSTSLTGDPNEKLFF
TRBD1	TRBV28	few	TRBJ2-2	16	TGTGCCACCCGATCCTGGGACAGGAAGAACACCGGGGAGCTGTTTTTT	CATRSWDRKNTGELFF
-	TRBV18	-	TRBJ1-1	15	TGTGCCAGCTCACCAGGTCCGACCACACCTTCACGAGCTTTCTTT	CASSPGPTTPSRAFF
-	TRBV7-6	many	TRBJ1-4	12	TGTGCCAGCAGCTTCTTCCCTGAACAACTGTTTTTT	CASSFFPEQLFF
TRBD1	TRBV4-1	once	TRBJ2-2	17	TGCGCCAGCAGCCAAGGGGGGGGGACAGGGAGGACCGGGGAGCTGTTTTTT	CASSQGGGTGRTGELFF
TRBD2	TRBV12-5	-	TRBJ2-1	19	TGTGCTAGTGGTTTCGGGACTAGCGGGGGAGCGGCGTCCCACAATGAGCAGTTCTTC	CASGFGTSGGAASHNEQFF
TRBD2	TRBV14	few	TRBJ2-1	16	TGTGCCAGCAGCCAAGATCATTCTAGCGGCCTCAATGAGCAGTTCTTC	CASSQDHSSGLNEQFF
TRBD1	TRBV27	-	TRBJ1-6	15	TGTGCCAGCAGTTTCGGGACAGGGGACTATTCACCCCTCCACTTT	CASSFGTGDYSPLHF
-	TRBV12-3/TRBV12-4	many	TRBJ1-5	14	TGTGCCAGTAGCCTGGGGGTAGGCAATCAGCCCCAGCATTTT	CASSLGVGNQPQHF
TRBD1	TRBV6-1	-	TRBJ2-7	15	TGTGCCAGCAGTGGAGGGACAGCCCTCGGCTACGAGCAGTACTTC	CASSGGTALGYEQYF
-	TRBV7-6	few	TRBJ2-1	13	TGTGCCAGCAGCTTTCTGAAGGGTTTAGGGCAGTTCTTC	CASSFLKGLGQFF
-	TRBV11-3	-	TRBJ2-2	15	TGTGCCAGCAGTACCTGGTTGGAGGGCGGCGGGGAGCTGTTTTTT	CASSTWLEGGGELFF
-	TRBV14	few	TRBJ1-2	13	TGTGCCAGCAGCCAAGAAGGCCGATATGGCTACACCTTC	CASSQEGRYGYTF
TRBD2	TRBV7-2	few	TRBJ2-2	17	TGTGCCAGCAGCGGGTTGCCTGGGGGGGTGGTTACCGGGGAGCTGTTTTTT	CASSGLPGGVVTGELFF
-	TRBV27	-	TRBJ2-1	11	TGTGCCACCCAAAGGGCCAATGAGCAGTTCTTC	CATQRANEQFF
TRBD2	TRBV7-6	many	TRBJ2-7	13	TGTGCCAGCAGCGCAGCGGGGGCCTACGAGCAGTACTTC	CASSAAGAYEQYF
-	TRBV27	few	TRBJ1-4	17	TGTGCCAGCAGTTTAATGGTATCAGGGCGGGGTGGTGAAAAACTGTTTTTT	CASSLMVSGRGGEKLFF
-	TRBV6-1	-	TRBJ1-2	16	TGTGCCAGCAGTGAATGGACTTTCAAGGGTCAAGATGGCTACACCTTC	CASSEWTFKGQDGYTF
-	TRBV6-1	-	TRBJ1-2	19	TGTGCCAGCAGTGAAGCGCGCTCGTTTTTTTGGTGGCAGTACAATGGCTACACCTTC	CASSEARSFFWWQYNGYTF
TRBD1	TRBV10-3	-	TRBJ1-2	12	TGTGCCATCACCGAGGGGGCGAAGGGCTACACCTTC	CAITEGAKGYTF
-	TRBV7-8	many	TRBJ2-4	17	TGTGCCAGCAGCTTCCCTTCCTTAGGCGGGGAGGAAAACATTCAGTACTTC	CASSFPSLGGEENIQYF
-	TRBV12-3/TRBV12-4	few	TRBJ1-4	16	TGTGCCAGCAGCGACGCCCCCACACCAACTAATGAAAAACTGTTTTTT	CASSDAPTPTNEKLFF
TRBD1	TRBV9	many	TRBJ1-2	15	TGTGCCAGCAGCGTTGGGGACAGGGCTAACTATGGCTACACCTTC	CASSVGDRANYGYTF
-	TRBV6-2/TRBV6-3	-	TRBJ1-1	14	TGTGCCAGCACCCCGACTGGGACGGACACTGAAGCTTTCTTT	CASTPTGTDTEAFF
-	TRBV19	-	TRBJ2-3	20	TGTGCCAGTAGTATAGCATCTGACGGACCGCTGAACTTCGCCACAGATACGCAGTATTTT	CASSIASDGPLNFATDTQYF